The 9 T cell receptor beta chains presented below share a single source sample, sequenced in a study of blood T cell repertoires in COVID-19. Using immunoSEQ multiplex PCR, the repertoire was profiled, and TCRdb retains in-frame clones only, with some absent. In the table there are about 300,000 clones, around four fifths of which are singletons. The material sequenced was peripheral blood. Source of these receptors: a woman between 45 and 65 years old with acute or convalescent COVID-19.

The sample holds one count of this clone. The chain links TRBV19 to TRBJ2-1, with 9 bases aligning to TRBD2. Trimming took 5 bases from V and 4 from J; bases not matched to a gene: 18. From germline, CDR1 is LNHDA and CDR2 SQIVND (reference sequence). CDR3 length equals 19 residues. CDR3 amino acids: CASSDQRGVSRDRYNEQFF. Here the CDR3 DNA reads TGTGCCAGTAGTGACCAGCGGGGGGTAAGTCGTGATCGTTACAATGAGCAGTTCTTC. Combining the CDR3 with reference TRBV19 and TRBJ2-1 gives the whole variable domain DGGITQSPKYLFRKEGQNVTLSCEQNLNHDAMYWYRQDPGQGLRLIYYSQIVNDFQKGDIAEGYSVSREKKESFPLTVTSAQKNPTAFYLCASSDQRGVSRDRYNEQFFGPGTRLTVL.

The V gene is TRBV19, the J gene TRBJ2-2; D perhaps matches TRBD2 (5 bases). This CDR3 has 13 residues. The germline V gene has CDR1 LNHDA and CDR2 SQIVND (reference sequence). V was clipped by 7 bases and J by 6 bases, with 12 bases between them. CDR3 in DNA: TGTGCCAGTACCTTTAGCGTTCCCGGGGAGCTGTTTTTT. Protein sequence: CASTFSVPGELFF.

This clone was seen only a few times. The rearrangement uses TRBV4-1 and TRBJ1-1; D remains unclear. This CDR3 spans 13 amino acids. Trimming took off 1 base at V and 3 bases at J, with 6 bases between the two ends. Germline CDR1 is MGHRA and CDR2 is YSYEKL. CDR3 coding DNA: TGCGCCAGCAGCCAAGTCGCGTACACTGAAGCTTTCTTT. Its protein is CASSQVAYTEAFF.

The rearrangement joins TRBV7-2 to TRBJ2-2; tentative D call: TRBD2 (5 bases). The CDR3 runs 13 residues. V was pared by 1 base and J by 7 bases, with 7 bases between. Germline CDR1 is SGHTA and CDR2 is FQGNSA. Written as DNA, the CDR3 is TGTGCCAGCAGCTTAGAACGGGGCGGGGAGCTGTTTTTT. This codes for CASSLERGGELFF.

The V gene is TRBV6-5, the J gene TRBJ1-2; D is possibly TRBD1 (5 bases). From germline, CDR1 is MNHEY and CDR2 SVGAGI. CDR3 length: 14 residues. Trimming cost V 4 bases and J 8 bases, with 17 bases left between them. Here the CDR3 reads CASSSDSQVRGYTF. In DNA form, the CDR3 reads TGTGCCAGCAGTTCCGACAGCCAAGTACGGGGCTACACCTTC.

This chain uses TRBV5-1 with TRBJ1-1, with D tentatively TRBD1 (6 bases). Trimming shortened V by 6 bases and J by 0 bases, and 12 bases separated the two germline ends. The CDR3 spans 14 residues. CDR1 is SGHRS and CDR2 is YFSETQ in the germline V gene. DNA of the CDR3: TGCGCCAGCATCCAAGGGGGAATGAACACTGAAGCTTTCTTT. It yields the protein CASIQGGMNTEAFF.

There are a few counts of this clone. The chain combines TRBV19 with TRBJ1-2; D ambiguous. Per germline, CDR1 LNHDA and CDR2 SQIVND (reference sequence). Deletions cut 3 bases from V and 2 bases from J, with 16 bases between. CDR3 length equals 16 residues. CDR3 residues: CASSIEGREFNYGYTF. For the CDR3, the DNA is TGTGCCAGTAGTATTGAGGGTAGGGAATTCAACTATGGCTACACCTTC.

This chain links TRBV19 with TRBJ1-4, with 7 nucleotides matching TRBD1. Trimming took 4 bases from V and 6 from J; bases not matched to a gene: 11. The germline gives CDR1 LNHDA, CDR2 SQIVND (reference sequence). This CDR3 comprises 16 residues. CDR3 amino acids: CASSTPSTGSDEKLFF. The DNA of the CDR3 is TGTGCCAGTAGTACCCCCTCGACAGGGTCTGATGAAAAACTGTTTTTT.

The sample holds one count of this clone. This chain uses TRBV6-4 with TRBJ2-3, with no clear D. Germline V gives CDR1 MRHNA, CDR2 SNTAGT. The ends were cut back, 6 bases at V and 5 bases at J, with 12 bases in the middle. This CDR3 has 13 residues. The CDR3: CASSPENRDTQYF. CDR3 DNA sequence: TGTGCCAGCAGCCCTGAGAATAGAGATACGCAGTATTTT.